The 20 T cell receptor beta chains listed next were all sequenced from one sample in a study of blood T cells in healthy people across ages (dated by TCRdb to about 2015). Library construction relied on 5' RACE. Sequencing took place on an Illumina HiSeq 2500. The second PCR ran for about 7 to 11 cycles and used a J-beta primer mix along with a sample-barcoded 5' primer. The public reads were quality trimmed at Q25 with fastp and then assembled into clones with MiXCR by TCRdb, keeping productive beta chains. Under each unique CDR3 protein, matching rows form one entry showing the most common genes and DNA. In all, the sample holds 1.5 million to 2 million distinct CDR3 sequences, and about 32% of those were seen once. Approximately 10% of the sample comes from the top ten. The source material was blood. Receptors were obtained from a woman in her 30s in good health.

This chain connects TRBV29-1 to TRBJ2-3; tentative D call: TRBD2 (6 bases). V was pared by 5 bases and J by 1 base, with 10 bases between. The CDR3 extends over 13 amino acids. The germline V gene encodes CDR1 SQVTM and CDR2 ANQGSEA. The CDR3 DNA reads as TGCAGCGTTTCTAGCGCCCGCACAGATACGCAGTATTTT. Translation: CSVSSARTDTQYF.

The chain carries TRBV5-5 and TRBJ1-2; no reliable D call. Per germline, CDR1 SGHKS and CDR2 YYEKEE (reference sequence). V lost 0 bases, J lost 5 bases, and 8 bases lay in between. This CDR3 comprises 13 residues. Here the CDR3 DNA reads TGTGCCAGCAGCTTGGACCGGAAATATGGCTACACCTTC. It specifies CASSLDRKYGYTF. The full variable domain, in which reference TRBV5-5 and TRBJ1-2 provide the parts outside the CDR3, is DAGVTQSPTHLIKTRGQQVTLRCSPISGHKSVSWYQQVLGQGPQFIFQYYEKEERGRGNFPDRFSARQFPNYSSELNVNALLLGDSALYLCASSLDRKYGYTFGSGTRLTVV.

The CDR3 spells CASSLGTGLNEQFF. The CDR3 coding sequence is TGCGCCAGCAGCCTAGGGACAGGGCTCAATGAGCAGTTCTTC. The J gene is TRBJ2-1, the V gene TRBV5-1, with 9 bases lining up with TRBD1. In germline, CDR1 is SGHRS, CDR2 YFSETQ. The CDR3 has 14 residues. J lost 6 bases, V lost 4 bases, and 5 bases had no gene match.

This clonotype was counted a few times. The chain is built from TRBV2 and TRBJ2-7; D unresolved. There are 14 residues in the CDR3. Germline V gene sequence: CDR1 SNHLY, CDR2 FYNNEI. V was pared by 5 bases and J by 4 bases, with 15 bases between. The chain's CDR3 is CASSYNKQIYEQYF. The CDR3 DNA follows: TGTGCCAGCAGTTACAATAAACAGATTTACGAGCAGTACTTC.

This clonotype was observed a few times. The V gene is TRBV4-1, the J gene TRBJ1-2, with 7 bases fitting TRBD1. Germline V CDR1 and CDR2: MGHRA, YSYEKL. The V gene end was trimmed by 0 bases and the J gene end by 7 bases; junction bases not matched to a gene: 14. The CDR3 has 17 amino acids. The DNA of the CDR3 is TGCGCCAGCAGCCAAGACACCTCCCCCCGGGACAGTCGTGGCTACACCTTC. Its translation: CASSQDTSPRDSRGYTF.

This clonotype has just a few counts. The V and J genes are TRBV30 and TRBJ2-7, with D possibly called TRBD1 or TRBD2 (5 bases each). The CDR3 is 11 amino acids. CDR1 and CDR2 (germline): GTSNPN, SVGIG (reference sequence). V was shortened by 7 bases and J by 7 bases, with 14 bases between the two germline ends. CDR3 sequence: CAFRRGVEQYF. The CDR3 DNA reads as TGTGCCTTCAGACGAGGGGTAGAGCAGTACTTC.

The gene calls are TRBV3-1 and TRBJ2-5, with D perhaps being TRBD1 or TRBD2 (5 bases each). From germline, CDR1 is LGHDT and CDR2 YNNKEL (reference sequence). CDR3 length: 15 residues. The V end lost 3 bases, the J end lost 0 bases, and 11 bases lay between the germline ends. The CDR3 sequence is CASSHTGTDQETQYF. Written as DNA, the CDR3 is TGTGCCAGCAGCCATACCGGGACGGACCAAGAGACCCAGTACTTC.

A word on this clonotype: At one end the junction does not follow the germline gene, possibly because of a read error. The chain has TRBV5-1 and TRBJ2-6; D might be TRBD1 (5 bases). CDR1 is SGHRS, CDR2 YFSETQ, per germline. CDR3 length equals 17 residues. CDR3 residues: CASSPMTNPSGANVLIF. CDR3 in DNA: TGCGCCAGCAGCCCGATGACAAATCCCTCTGGGGCCAACGTCCTGATTTTC.

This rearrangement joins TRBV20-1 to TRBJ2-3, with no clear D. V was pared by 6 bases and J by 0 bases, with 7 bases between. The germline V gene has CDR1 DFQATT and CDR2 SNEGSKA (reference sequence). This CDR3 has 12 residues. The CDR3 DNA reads TGCAGTGCCAAGGAGAGCACAGATACGCAGTATTTT. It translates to CSAKESTDTQYF.

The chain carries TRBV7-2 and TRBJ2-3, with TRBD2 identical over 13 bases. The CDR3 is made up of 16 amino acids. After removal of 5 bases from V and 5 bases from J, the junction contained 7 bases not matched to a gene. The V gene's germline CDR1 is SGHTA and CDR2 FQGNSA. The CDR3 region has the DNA TGTGCCAGCAGCCTACGGACTAGCGGGGGTAAAGATACGCAGTATTTT. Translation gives CASSLRTSGGKDTQYF.

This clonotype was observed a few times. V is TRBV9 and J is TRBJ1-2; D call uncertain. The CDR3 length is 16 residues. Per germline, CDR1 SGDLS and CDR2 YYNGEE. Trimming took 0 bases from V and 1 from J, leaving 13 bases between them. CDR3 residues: CASSVGAGPDNYGYTF. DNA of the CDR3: TGTGCCAGCAGCGTAGGGGCAGGCCCAGATAACTATGGCTACACCTTC.

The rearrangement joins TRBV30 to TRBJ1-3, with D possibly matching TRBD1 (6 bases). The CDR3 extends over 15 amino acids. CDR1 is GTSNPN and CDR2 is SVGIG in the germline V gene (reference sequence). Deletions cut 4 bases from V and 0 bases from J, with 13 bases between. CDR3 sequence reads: CAWKKDSYSGNTIYF. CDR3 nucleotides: TGTGCCTGGAAGAAGGACAGTTACTCTGGAAACACCATATATTTT.

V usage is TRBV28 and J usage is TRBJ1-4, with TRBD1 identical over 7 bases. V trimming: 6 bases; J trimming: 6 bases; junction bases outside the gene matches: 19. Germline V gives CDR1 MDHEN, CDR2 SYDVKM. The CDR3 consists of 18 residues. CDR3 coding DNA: TGTGCCAGCAGCTCCAGGGGGGGCGGGACCGGTTCAGATGAAAAACTGTTTTTT. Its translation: CASSSRGGGTGSDEKLFF.

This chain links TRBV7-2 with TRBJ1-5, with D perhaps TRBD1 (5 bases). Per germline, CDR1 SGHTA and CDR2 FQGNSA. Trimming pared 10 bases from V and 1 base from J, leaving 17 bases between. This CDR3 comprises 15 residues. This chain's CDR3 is CAIPGGSRSNQPQHF. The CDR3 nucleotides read TGTGCCATCCCGGGGGGATCTAGGAGCAATCAGCCCCAGCATTTT.

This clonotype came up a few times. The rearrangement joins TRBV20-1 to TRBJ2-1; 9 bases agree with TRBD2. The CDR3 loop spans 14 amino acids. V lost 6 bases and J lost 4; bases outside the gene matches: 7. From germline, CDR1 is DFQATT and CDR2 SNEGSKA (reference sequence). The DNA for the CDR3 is TGCAGTGCGAGTACTAGCGGGCATTACAATGAGCAGTTCTTC. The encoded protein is CSASTSGHYNEQFF.

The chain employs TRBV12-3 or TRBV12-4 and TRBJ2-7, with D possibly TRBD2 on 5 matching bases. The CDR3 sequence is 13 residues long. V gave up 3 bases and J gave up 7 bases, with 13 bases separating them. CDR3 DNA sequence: TGTGCCAGCAGTTTTAAAGCGGCTGGAGAGCAGTACTTC. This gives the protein CASSFKAAGEQYF.

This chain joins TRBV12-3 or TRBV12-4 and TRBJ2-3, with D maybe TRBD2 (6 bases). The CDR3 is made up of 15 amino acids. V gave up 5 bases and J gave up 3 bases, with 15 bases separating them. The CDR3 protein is CASSGPGLRTDTQYF. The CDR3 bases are TGTGCCAGCAGTGGACCGGGACTCAGGACAGATACGCAGTATTTT.

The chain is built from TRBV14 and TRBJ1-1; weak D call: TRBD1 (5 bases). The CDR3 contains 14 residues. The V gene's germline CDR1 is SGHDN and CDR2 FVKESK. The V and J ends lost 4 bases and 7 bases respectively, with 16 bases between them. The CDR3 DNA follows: TGTGCCAGCAGCCCCCGTCGGGGGGATTTTGAAGCTTTCTTT. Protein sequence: CASSPRRGDFEAFF.

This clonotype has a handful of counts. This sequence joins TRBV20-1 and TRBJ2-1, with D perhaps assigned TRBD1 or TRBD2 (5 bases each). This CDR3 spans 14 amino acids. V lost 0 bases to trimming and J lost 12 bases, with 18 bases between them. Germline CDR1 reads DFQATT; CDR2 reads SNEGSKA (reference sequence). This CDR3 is CSAREPGTAKRQFF. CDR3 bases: TGCAGTGCTAGAGAACCGGGGACGGCGAAGAGGCAGTTCTTC.

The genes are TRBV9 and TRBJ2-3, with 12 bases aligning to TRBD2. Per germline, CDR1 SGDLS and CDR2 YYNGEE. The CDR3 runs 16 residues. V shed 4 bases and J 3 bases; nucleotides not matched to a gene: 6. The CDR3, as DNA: TGTGCCAGCAGCCGCTACGGGACTAGCGGGACAGATACGCAGTATTTT. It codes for CASSRYGTSGTDTQYF. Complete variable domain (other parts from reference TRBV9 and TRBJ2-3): DSGVTQTPKHLITATGQRVTLRCSPRSGDLSVYWYQQSLDQGLQFLIQYYNGEERAKGNILERFSAQQFPDLHSELNLSSLELGDSALYFCASSRYGTSGTDTQYFGPGTRLTVL.